The 10 T cell receptor beta chains below were found in one sample sequenced in a study of blood T cell repertoires in COVID-19. TCRdb's copy holds only in-frame clones and misses some; the assay was immunoSEQ multiplex PCR. The table has 65,000 to 90,000 clones, more than 75% seen once; the top ten hold roughly 10%. The sample comprised peripheral blood. All receptors derive from a man aged 55 to 69 with acute or convalescent COVID-19.

This rearrangement joins TRBV19 to TRBJ2-1; possible D gene TRBD2, 6 bases. CDR1 is LNHDA, CDR2 SQIVND, per germline (reference sequence). The V end was cut by 5 bases, the J end by 0 bases, with 20 bases between. CDR3 length: 18 residues. The CDR3 bases are TGTGCCAGTAGTTTGGGAACCCCCGGGAGAAGCTCCTACAATGAGCAGTTCTTC. Protein product: CASSLGTPGRSSYNEQFF.

CDR3: CASSLSGEGTQYF. In DNA form, the CDR3 reads TGTGCCAGTAGTTTATCAGGGGAGGGGACCCAGTACTTC. The rearrangement joins TRBV19 to TRBJ2-5; TRBD2 might be the D (7 bases). Germline-derived CDR1 and CDR2 are LNHDA and SQIVND (reference sequence). This CDR3 comprises 13 residues. The ends were cut back, 5 bases at V and 7 bases at J, with 14 bases in the middle.

V gene TRBV12-3 or TRBV12-4 combines with J gene TRBJ2-5; a weak D match, TRBD2 (5 bases). The CDR3 spans 13 residues. The V and J ends lost 6 bases and 5 bases respectively, with 13 bases between them. The CDR3 nucleotides read TGTGCCAGCAGCCCCTTGACGGGGGAGACCCAGTACTTC. It yields the protein CASSPLTGETQYF.

Here the CDR3 reads CASSPGLAGGHNEQFF. CDR3 nucleotide sequence: TGTGCCAGCAGTCCAGGACTAGCGGGAGGTCATAATGAGCAGTTCTTC. The chain joins TRBV28 to TRBJ2-1; TRBD2 matches at 14 bases. J lost 7 bases, V lost 5 bases, and 7 bases had no gene match. CDR1 MDHEN and CDR2 SYDVKM come from the germline V gene. The CDR3 sequence is 16 residues long. The full variable domain, in which reference TRBV28 and TRBJ2-1 provide the parts outside the CDR3, is DVKVTQSSRYLVKRTGEKVFLECVQDMDHENMFWYRQDPGLGLRLIYFSYDVKMKEKGDIPEGYSVSREKKERFSLILESASTNQTSMYLCASSPGLAGGHNEQFFGPGTRLTVL.

The CDR3: CASTYSSPAGQALIRYTF. The CDR3 DNA reads TGCGCCAGCACATACTCCTCCCCCGCCGGTCAAGCTTTGATCCGCTACACCTTC. The gene calls are TRBV23-1 and TRBJ1-2; D uncertain. TRBV23-1 is recorded as an ORF, its role being uncertain. V shed 7 bases and J shed 9 bases, with 33 bases lying between them. The CDR3 is 18 residues long.

This rearrangement joins TRBV5-5 to TRBJ2-2, with 11 positions matching TRBD2. CDR1 is SGHKS and CDR2 is YYEKEE in the germline V gene (reference sequence). The CDR3 sequence is 16 residues long. With V trimmed by 5 bases and J by 4 bases, 7 bases remained unmatched. CDR3: CASSLIAGGPTGELFF. The CDR3, as DNA: TGTGCCAGCAGTCTTATAGCGGGAGGGCCCACCGGGGAGCTGTTTTTT.

V gene TRBV4-3 combines with J gene TRBJ2-7; TRBD2 might be the D (7 bases). Deletions cut 3 bases from V and 0 bases from J, with 15 bases between. Germline V CDR1 and CDR2: LGHNA, YSLEER. CDR3 length equals 16 residues. The CDR3 reads CASSQGGGQNSYEQYF. As DNA, the CDR3 is TGCGCCAGCAGCCAGGGCGGGGGACAAAACTCCTACGAGCAGTACTTC.

The genes are TRBV5-4 and TRBJ2-6; tentative D call: TRBD1 (6 bases). The CDR3 contains 15 residues. Looked up from germline, CDR1 is SGHNT and CDR2 is YYREEE (reference sequence). Trimming stripped 4 bases from V and 0 bases from J, with 8 bases between. CDR3: CASSQGGSGANVLTF. As DNA, the CDR3 is TGTGCCAGCAGCCAAGGGGGCTCTGGGGCCAACGTCCTGACTTTC.

A few counts support this clone. The V call is TRBV7-5, the J call TRBJ2-7; TRBD2, the D gene given by the table, was not confirmed from the DNA. TRBV7-5 is shown as a pseudogene. There are 14 residues in the CDR3. The CDR3 region is CALAGTWSSYEQYF. In DNA, the CDR3 is TGTGCCCTCGCCGGGACTTGGAGCTCCTACGAGCAGTACTTC.

The chain uses TRBV6-6 and TRBJ2-7, with D perhaps matching TRBD2 (7 bases). There are 15 residues in the CDR3. V was clipped by 6 bases and J by 2 bases, with 17 bases between them. CDR1 is MNHNY and CDR2 is SVGAGI in the germline V gene (reference sequence). The CDR3 region is CASRGTGTTPYEQYF. The CDR3 coding sequence is TGTGCCAGCAGGGGCACAGGGACTACCCCCTACGAGCAGTACTTC.